The clone carrying this T cell receptor (beta chain) was picked up many times. What it binds is unknown. TCRdb re-processed the PCR reads through MiXCR. The sample has about 70,000 clones, roughly 18% seen once. The source of the sample is a study of metastatic and nonmetastatic thyroid tumors. Study-level information: Where malignant and benign thyroid patients were concerned, repertoires were compared across blood and tumor or nodule tissue.

Study-wide findings and caveats: Reports indicated that malignant thyroid tumors showed significantly higher TCR beta diversity than benign nodules did, in blood and tumor.

Patients had received no treatment of any kind before thyroid surgery. Germline V gene data show CDR1 as SGHNT and CDR2 as YYREEE (reference sequence). The junction had 2 bases not matched to a gene; V was cut back by 0 bases and J by 2 bases. The CDR3 length is 15 residues. Sequences were obtained from blood. The source is a female donor with papillary thyroid cancer or a benign thyroid nodule (not recorded which). Some clones in this sample may be carry-over from other donors' samples. The rearrangement links TRBV5-4 to TRBJ2-7; 10 nucleotides agree with TRBD1. In DNA form, the CDR3 reads TGTGCCAGCAGCTTGGGACAGGGGGCCGCCTACGAGCAGTACTTC. Amino acid sequence: CASSLGQGAAYEQYF.